Below, 7 T cell receptor beta chains from the same sample are listed, as sequenced in a study of blood T cell repertoires in COVID-19. Assay used: immunoSEQ multiplex PCR; TCRdb lists only in-frame clones, some missing. This sample has 80,000 to 100,000 clones; around 82% occur once, and the top ten carry roughly 10%. Material: peripheral blood. The receptor set was obtained from a man aged 65 to 85 with active or convalescent COVID-19.

The rearrangement uses TRBV19 and TRBJ2-2; D is possibly TRBD1 (6 bases). There are 15 residues in the CDR3. V dropped 5 bases and J dropped 1 base, with 11 bases sitting between them. Germline CDR1 and CDR2: LNHDA and SQIVND (reference sequence). This CDR3 is CASSPGVLNTGELFF. In DNA, the CDR3 is TGTGCCAGTAGTCCAGGGGTCCTGAACACCGGGGAGCTGTTTTTT.

A few counts support this clone. V gene TRBV9 combines with J gene TRBJ2-2; no definite D call. Germline CDR1 reads SGDLS; CDR2 reads YYNGEE. CDR3 size: 14 residues. The V gene lost 1 base and the J gene lost 6 bases, with 10 bases spanning the gap. The CDR3 DNA sequence: TGTGCCAGCAGCGTAAGTGGGCAGGCCGGGGAGCTGTTTTTT. Protein product: CASSVSGQAGELFF.

The rearrangement links TRBV2 to TRBJ2-3, with 13 bases identical to TRBD2. This CDR3 is built from 16 residues. CDR1 and CDR2 (germline): SNHLY, FYNNEI. V dropped 8 bases and J dropped 5; count of bases not matched to a gene: 10. The CDR3 bases are TGTGCCAGCGGACGACTAGCGGGGGGCCCACAAGATACGCAGTATTTT. Its translation is CASGRLAGGPQDTQYF.

For this clone: Other DNA sequences in this specimen translate into the identical CDR3. V and J are TRBV20-1 and TRBJ2-7; D is perhaps TRBD1 (5 bases). The CDR3 extends over 11 amino acids. Germline CDR1 is DFQATT and CDR2 is SNEGSKA (reference sequence). Trimming removed 6 bases from V and 5 bases from J, with 11 bases in between. The CDR3 DNA reads TGCAGTGCCAGCTCAGGGCACGAGCAGTACTTC. It specifies CSASSGHEQYF.

V usage is TRBV11-3 and J usage is TRBJ2-5; TRBD1 matches 10 bases. V was pared by 1 base and J by 5 bases, with 10 bases of the junction left unmatched. CDR3 length equals 17 residues. From germline, CDR1 is SGHNT and CDR2 YENEEA. CDR3 sequence (DNA): TGTGCCAGCAGCTTAGGGTCGGGGACAGGGGTCGAGGAGACCCAGTACTTC. Its protein is CASSLGSGTGVEETQYF.

The chain links TRBV6-1 to TRBJ2-1; no definite D call. CDR1 and CDR2 from the germline V gene are MNHNS and SASEGT. CDR3 length: 15 amino acids. The V end was cut by 1 base, the J end by 8 bases, with 15 bases between. CDR3 nucleotide sequence: TGTGCCAGCAGTGAAGGCCTGGTAGCTTTCGATGAGCAGTTCTTC. Translation: CASSEGLVAFDEQFF.

The chain couples TRBV7-2 to TRBJ1-2; 9 positions match TRBD1. CDR3 length: 16 amino acids. V lost 5 bases, J lost 6 bases, and 13 bases stayed unmatched. Germline CDR1 is SGHTA and CDR2 is FQGNSA. The DNA for the CDR3 is TGTGCCAGCAGCCCACCACCAAAGACAGGGGGAGATGGCTACACCTTC. This encodes CASSPPPKTGGDGYTF.